This T cell receptor beta chain stems from a study of blood T cell repertoires in COVID-19. On the study more broadly: Researchers got acute and convalescent COVID-19 samples from the United States, Italy and Spain. Sources were T cells, B-cell-depleted T cells, or PBMCs; the material itself was cDNA or gDNA.

Per germline, CDR1 MGHRA and CDR2 YSYEKL. V was clipped by 0 bases and J by 5 bases; unmatched bases: 9. This CDR3 has 18 amino acids. Participant age was about 18 to 89 years, and participants resided in roughly 25 US areas. As handled by the study authors: Researchers report that nucleated cell counts were estimated from reference gene primer amplification. Assay: immunoSEQ multiplex PCR; the TCRdb copy retains only in-frame clones and omits some. V and J calls and clone size are copied from that table; D and trimming were computed from the DNA. In the table there are about 210,000 clones, roughly 79% of which are singletons.

The rearrangement links TRBV4-1 to TRBJ2-5, with 13 bases that match TRBD2. This receptor was identified in a woman aged 50 to 60 with acute COVID-19. Sequencing was performed on PBMCs or T cells enriched from blood (not recorded which). The CDR3 spells CASSQDWTSGGFGETQYF. Here the CDR3 DNA reads TGCGCCAGCAGCCAAGATTGGACTAGCGGGGGATTCGGGGAGACCCAGTACTTC.